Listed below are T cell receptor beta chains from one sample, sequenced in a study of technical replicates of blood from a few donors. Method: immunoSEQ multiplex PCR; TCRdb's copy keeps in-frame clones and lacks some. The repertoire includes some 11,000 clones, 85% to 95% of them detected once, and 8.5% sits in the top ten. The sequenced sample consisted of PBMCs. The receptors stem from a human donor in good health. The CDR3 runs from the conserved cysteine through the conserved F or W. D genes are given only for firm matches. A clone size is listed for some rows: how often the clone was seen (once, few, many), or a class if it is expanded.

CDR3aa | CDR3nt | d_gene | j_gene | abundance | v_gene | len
CASSRVLNTEAFF | TGTGCCAGCAGTAGAGTCCTGAACACTGAAGCTTTCTTT | . | TRBJ1-1 | . | TRBV27 | 13
CASSLEAPRTSGSSYNEQFF | TGTGCCAGCAGCTTAGAAGCCCCCCGGACTAGCGGGAGCTCCTACAATGAGCAGTTCTTC | TRBD2 | TRBJ2-1 | once | TRBV7-6 | 20
CASSPSVSGNTIYF | TGTGCCAGCAGCCCTAGCGTCTCTGGAAACACCATATATTTT | . | TRBJ1-3 | . | TRBV7-6 | 14
CASSDSGTSSSGANVLTF | TGTGCCAGCAGTGACTCCGGGACTAGCAGCTCTGGGGCCAACGTCCTGACTTTC | TRBD2 | TRBJ2-6 | . | TRBV6-4 | 18
CASSSDRVGHTF | TGCGCCAGCAGCTCCGACAGGGTGGGACACACCTTC | TRBD1 | TRBJ1-2 | . | TRBV5-1 | 12
CASSRREGGIPFHSYEQYF | TGTGCCAGCAGCCGAAGGGAGGGGGGAATACCTTTTCACTCCTACGAGCAGTACTTC | . | TRBJ2-7 | . | TRBV27 | 19
CAISDPTDSTNEKLFF | TGTGCCATCAGTGATCCGACAGACTCAACTAATGAAAAACTGTTTTTT | . | TRBJ1-4 | . | TRBV10-3 | 16
CATSIPREVETQYF | TGTGCCACCAGCATCCCTAGGGAGGTTGAGACCCAGTACTTC | . | TRBJ2-5 | . | TRBV15 | 14
CASSGTSGTGELFF | TGTGCCAGTTCCGGGACTAGCGGGACCGGGGAGCTGTTTTTT | TRBD2 | TRBJ2-2 | . | TRBV2 | 14
CASSLSAGGQETQYF | TGCGCCAGCAGCTTGAGTGCCGGGGGCCAAGAGACCCAGTACTTC | . | TRBJ2-5 | once | TRBV5-1 | 15
CASSHRDRGGNEQFF | TGTGCCAGCAGTCACCGGGACAGGGGAGGCAATGAGCAGTTCTTC | TRBD1 | TRBJ2-1 | . | TRBV6-5 | 15
CASSQGRGTNQETQYF | TGCGCCAGCAGCCAAGGTAGGGGGACCAACCAAGAGACCCAGTACTTC | . | TRBJ2-5 | . | TRBV4-1 | 16
CASSSLGGSQDEQFF | TGTGCCAGCAGCTCCCTCGGCGGGAGTCAGGATGAGCAGTTCTTC | TRBD2 | TRBJ2-1 | . | TRBV11-2 | 15
CASSPAQQNTIYF | TGTGCCAGCTCACCAGCACAGCAAAACACCATATATTTT | . | TRBJ1-3 | . | TRBV18 | 13
CASSSSTGSSYNEQFF | TGTGCCAGCAGCTCCTCGACAGGGAGCTCCTACAATGAGCAGTTCTTC | TRBD1 | TRBJ2-1 | . | TRBV7-2 | 16
CASSEGSVILLLYF | TGTGCCAGCAGTGAAGGGAGCGTGATCCTCCTTCTGTACTTC | . | TRBJ2-7 | . | TRBV2 | 14
CASSLEGYEQYF | TGTGCCAGCAGTTTGGAGGGCTACGAGCAGTACTTC | . | TRBJ2-7 | once | TRBV28 | 12
CASSPGTGFSGANVLTF | TGTGCCAGCAGTCCCGGGACAGGGTTCTCTGGGGCCAACGTCCTGACTTTC | TRBD1 | TRBJ2-6 | . | TRBV7-7 | 17
CAWSHDSDGGYGYTF | TGTGCCTGGAGCCACGACTCAGATGGTGGCTATGGCTACACCTTC | . | TRBJ1-2 | . | TRBV30 | 15
CASSLTVLGSNHEQYF | TGTGCCAGCAGCTTAACGGTATTGGGCAGTAACCACGAGCAGTACTTC | . | TRBJ2-7 | . | TRBV7-9 | 16
CASRTGQGSADTQYF | TGCGCCAGCAGGACGGGACAGGGGTCGGCAGATACGCAGTATTTT | TRBD1 | TRBJ2-3 | . | TRBV5-1 | 15
CASSDLMGLASYNEQFF | TGTGCCAGCAGTGACCTTATGGGGCTAGCGAGTTACAATGAGCAGTTCTTC | . | TRBJ2-1 | . | TRBV25-1 | 17
CASSLFLTALYYNEQFF | TGTGCCAGCAGCTTATTTCTGACAGCCTTATACTACAATGAGCAGTTCTTC | . | TRBJ2-1 | . | TRBV7-9 | 17
CATAGLAGGTSGANVLTF | TGTGCCACCGCGGGGCTAGCGGGAGGGACCTCTGGGGCCAACGTCCTGACTTTC | TRBD2 | TRBJ2-6 | . | TRBV19 | 18
CASSLGELSSYEQYF | TGTGCCAGCAGCTTAGGGGAGTTATCTTCCTACGAGCAGTACTTC | . | TRBJ2-7 | . | TRBV7-2 | 15
CASSEQGVSNTGELFF | TGTGCCAGCAGTGAACAGGGGGTCTCGAACACCGGGGAGCTGTTTTTT | TRBD1 | TRBJ2-2 | . | TRBV2 | 16
CASSKKTGGEQYF | TGTGCCAGCAGCAAAAAGACAGGGGGCGAGCAGTACTTC | . | TRBJ2-7 | few | TRBV21-1 | 13
CAWSVTGGETQYF | TGTGCCTGGAGTGTCACAGGTGGAGAGACCCAGTACTTC | . | TRBJ2-5 | . | TRBV30 | 13
CASSPEQGEELFF | TGTGCCAGCAGTCCCGAACAGGGGGAGGAGCTGTTTTTT | TRBD1 | TRBJ2-2 | . | TRBV28 | 13
CATRTGSNYGYTF | TGTGCCACACGGACTGGGTCAAACTATGGCTACACCTTC | . | TRBJ1-2 | . | TRBV6-5 | 13
CASSPQGAGSTEAFF | TGCGCCAGCAGCCCCCAGGGGGCGGGGAGCACTGAAGCTTTCTTT | TRBD1 | TRBJ1-1 | . | TRBV5-1 | 15
CASSIPIAGVNTGELFF | TGTGCCAGCAGCATCCCAATAGCGGGAGTTAACACCGGGGAGCTGTTTTTT | TRBD2 | TRBJ2-2 | . | TRBV7-8 | 17
CASSQFGGDRRAFF | TGTGCCAGCAGTCAGTTTGGAGGGGACAGGCGAGCTTTCTTT | TRBD1 | TRBJ1-1 | . | TRBV28 | 14
CASSQDRGVGELFF | TGTGCCAGCAGCCAAGATCGGGGGGTCGGGGAGCTGTTTTTT | TRBD2 | TRBJ2-2 | . | TRBV4-2 | 14
CASIKQGWGTDTQYF | TGTGCCAGCATCAAACAGGGATGGGGCACAGATACGCAGTATTTT | . | TRBJ2-3 | . | TRBV7-8 | 15
CASRGLANTGELFF | TGCGCCAGCAGGGGACTAGCTAACACCGGGGAGCTGTTTTTT | TRBD2 | TRBJ2-2 | . | TRBV5-1 | 14
CASSLLVRGTQYF | TGTGCCAGCAGCTTACTCGTAAGGGGTACGCAGTATTTT | . | TRBJ2-3 | . | TRBV7-2 | 13
CASSLAAGTRGAYEQYF | TGTGCCAGCAGCTTAGCCGCCGGGACTAGAGGAGCATACGAGCAGTACTTC | TRBD2 | TRBJ2-7 | . | TRBV11-2 | 17
CASSRDKYQPQHF | TGTGCCAGCAGTCGGGACAAGTATCAGCCCCAGCATTTT | . | TRBJ1-5 | . | TRBV6-5 | 13
CASSRSGQGVQPQHF | TGTGCCAGCAGTCGTTCGGGACAGGGGGTTCAGCCCCAGCATTTT | TRBD1 | TRBJ1-5 | . | TRBV6-1 | 15
CASSISGDYAGEQFF | TGTGCCAGTAGTATCTCAGGGGACTACGCAGGTGAGCAGTTCTTC | . | TRBJ2-1 | few | TRBV19 | 15
CASSTATGVGTEAFF | TGTGCCAGCAGTACAGCGACAGGGGTCGGCACTGAAGCTTTCTTT | TRBD1 | TRBJ1-1 | . | TRBV27 | 15
CASSRVEFNEKLFF | TGTGCCAGCAGTCGGGTCGAGTTTAATGAAAAACTGTTTTTT | . | TRBJ1-4 | . | TRBV6-5 | 14
CAISSAGRGSNEQFF | TGTGCCATCAGCTCGGCGGGGCGCGGGAGCAATGAGCAGTTCTTC | TRBD2 | TRBJ2-1 | . | TRBV10-3 | 15
CASSIDEREQYF | TGTGCCAGTAGTATAGACGAGCGTGAGCAGTACTTC | . | TRBJ2-7 | once | TRBV19 | 12
CASSEGLAGVYEQFF | TGTGCCAGCAGCGAAGGACTAGCGGGAGTGTATGAGCAGTTCTTC | TRBD2 | TRBJ2-1 | . | TRBV11-3 | 15
CASRRWGDHTEAFF | TGTGCCAGCCGGAGATGGGGGGACCACACTGAAGCTTTCTTT | . | TRBJ1-1 | . | TRBV2 | 14
CASSGDGRAVDEQFF | TGTGCCAGCAGTGGCGACGGGAGGGCGGTGGATGAGCAGTTCTTC | TRBD2 | TRBJ2-1 | . | TRBV2 | 15
CASSQQSPGTQYF | TGTGCCAGCAGCCAGCAGTCACCGGGTACGCAGTATTTT | . | TRBJ2-3 | . | TRBV7-7 | 13
CASSLGGHTEAFF | TGTGCCAGCAGTTTAGGAGGGCACACTGAAGCTTTCTTT | . | TRBJ1-1 | . | TRBV28 | 13